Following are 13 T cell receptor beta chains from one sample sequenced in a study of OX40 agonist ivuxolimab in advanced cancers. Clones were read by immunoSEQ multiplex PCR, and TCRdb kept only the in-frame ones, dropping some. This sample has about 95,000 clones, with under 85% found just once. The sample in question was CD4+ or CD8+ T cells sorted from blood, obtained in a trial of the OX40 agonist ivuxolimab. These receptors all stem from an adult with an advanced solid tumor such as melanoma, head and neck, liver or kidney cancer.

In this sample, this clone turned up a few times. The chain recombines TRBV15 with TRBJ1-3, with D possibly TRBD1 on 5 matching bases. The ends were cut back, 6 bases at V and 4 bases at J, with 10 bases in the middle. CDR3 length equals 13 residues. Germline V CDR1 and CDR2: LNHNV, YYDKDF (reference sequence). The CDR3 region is CATSEGSGNTIYF. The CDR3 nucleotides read TGTGCCACCAGTGAGGGGTCAGGAAACACCATATATTTT.

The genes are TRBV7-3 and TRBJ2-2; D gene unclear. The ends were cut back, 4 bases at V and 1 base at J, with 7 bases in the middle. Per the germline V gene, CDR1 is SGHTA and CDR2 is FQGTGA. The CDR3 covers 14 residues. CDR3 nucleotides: TGTGCCAGCAGCTCCTACAGGAACACCGGGGAGCTGTTTTTT. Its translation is CASSSYRNTGELFF.

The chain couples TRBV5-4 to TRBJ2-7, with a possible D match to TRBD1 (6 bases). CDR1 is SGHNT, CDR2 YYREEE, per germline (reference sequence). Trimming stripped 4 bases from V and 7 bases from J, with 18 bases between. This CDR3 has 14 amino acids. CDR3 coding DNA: TGTGCCAGCAGCGACCAGGGGAACGGTAGGGAGCAGTACTTC. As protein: CASSDQGNGREQYF.

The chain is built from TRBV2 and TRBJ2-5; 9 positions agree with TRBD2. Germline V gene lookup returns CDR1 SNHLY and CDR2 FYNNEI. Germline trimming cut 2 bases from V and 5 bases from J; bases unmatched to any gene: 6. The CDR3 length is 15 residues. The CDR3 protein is CASSESNLAGETQYF. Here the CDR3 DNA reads TGTGCCAGCAGTGAATCAAATCTAGCGGGGGAGACCCAGTACTTC.

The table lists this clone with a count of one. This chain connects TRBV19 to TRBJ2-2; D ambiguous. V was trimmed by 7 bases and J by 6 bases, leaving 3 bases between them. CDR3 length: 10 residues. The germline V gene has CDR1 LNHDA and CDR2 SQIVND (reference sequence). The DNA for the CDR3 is TGTGCCAGTAAATCCGGGGAGCTGTTTTTT. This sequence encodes CASKSGELFF.

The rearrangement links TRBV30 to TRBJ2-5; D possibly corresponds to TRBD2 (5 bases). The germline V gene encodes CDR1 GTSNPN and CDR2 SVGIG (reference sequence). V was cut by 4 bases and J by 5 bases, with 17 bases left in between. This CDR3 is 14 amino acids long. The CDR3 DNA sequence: TGTGCCTGGAATGCGGGTAAAGGCGTCGAGACCCAGTACTTC. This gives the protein CAWNAGKGVETQYF. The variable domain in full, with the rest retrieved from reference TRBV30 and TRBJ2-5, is SQTIHQWPATLVQPVGSPLSLECTVEGTSNPNLYWYRQAAGRGLQLLFYSVGIGQISSEVPQNLSASRPQDRQFILSSKKLLLSDSGFYLCAWNAGKGVETQYFGPGTRLLVL.

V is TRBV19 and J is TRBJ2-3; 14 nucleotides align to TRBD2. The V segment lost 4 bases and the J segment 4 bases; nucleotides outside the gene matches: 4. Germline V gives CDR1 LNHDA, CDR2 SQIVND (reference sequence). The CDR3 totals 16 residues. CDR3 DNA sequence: TGTGCCAGTAGTACCGGGACTAGCGGGAGCGCAGATACGCAGTATTTT. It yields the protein CASSTGTSGSADTQYF. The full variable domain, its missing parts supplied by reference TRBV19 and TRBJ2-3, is DGGITQSPKYLFRKEGQNVTLSCEQNLNHDAMYWYRQDPGQGLRLIYYSQIVNDFQKGDIAEGYSVSREKKESFPLTVTSAQKNPTAFYLCASSTGTSGSADTQYFGPGTRLTVL.

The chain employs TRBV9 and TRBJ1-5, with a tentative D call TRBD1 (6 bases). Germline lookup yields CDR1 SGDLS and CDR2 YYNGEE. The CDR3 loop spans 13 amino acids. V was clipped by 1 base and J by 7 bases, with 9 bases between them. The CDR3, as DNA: TGTGCCAGCAGCGTAACAGGGCAGCAGCCCCAGCATTTT. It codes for CASSVTGQQPQHF.

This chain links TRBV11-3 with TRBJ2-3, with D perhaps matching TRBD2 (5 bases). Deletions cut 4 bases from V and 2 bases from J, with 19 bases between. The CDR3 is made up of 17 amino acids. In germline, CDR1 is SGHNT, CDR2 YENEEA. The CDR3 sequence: CASSSPPLGTTTDTQYF. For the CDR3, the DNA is TGTGCCAGCAGCTCACCACCACTAGGTACTACCACAGATACGCAGTATTTT. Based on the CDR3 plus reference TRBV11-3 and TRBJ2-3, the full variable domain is EAGVVQSPRYKIIEKKQPVAFWCNPISGHNTLYWYLQNLGQGPELLIRYENEEAVDDSQLPKDRFSAERLKGVDSTLKIQPAELGDSAVYLCASSSPPLGTTTDTQYFGPGTRLTVL.

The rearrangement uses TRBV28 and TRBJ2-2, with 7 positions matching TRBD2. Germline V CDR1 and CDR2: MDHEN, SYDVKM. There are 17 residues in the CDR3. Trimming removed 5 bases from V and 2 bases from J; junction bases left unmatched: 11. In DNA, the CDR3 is TGTGCCAGCAGTCGTAATTGGGGGGGTACAAACACCGGGGAGCTGTTTTTT. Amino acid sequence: CASSRNWGGTNTGELFF. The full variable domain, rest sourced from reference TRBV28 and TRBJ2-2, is DVKVTQSSRYLVKRTGEKVFLECVQDMDHENMFWYRQDPGLGLRLIYFSYDVKMKEKGDIPEGYSVSREKKERFSLILESASTNQTSMYLCASSRNWGGTNTGELFFGEGSRLTVL.

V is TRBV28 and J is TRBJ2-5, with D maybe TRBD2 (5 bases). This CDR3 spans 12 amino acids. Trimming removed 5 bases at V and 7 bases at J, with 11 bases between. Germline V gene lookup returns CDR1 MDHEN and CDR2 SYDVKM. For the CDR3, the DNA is TGTGCCAGCAGTGGACTGGGCGGGACCCAGTACTTC. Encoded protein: CASSGLGGTQYF.

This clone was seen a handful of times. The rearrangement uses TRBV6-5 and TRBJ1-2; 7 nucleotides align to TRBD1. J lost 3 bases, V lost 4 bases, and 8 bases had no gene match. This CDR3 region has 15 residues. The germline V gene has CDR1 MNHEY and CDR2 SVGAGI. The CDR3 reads CASSSGRQGDYGYTF. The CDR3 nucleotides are TGTGCCAGCAGTTCAGGTCGCCAGGGGGACTATGGCTACACCTTC.

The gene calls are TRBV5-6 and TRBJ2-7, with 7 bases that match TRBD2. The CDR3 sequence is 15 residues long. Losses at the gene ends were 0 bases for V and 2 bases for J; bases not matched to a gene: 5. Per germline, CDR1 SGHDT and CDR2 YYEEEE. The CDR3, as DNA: TGTGCCAGCAGCTTGGCCGGGAGGAGGACCTACGAGCAGTACTTC. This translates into CASSLAGRRTYEQYF.